This TCR beta chain derives from a study of T cell repertoires in cytomegalovirus infection. About the research overall: The authors relied on CMV epitopes, both recently identified HLA-C-restricted and well-studied HLA-B-restricted. CMV infection and matching HLA type were both indicated by public TCR beta signatures.

Broader study findings: Individuals carrying CMV plus the relevant HLA were identified by cumulative frequency of public TCR beta families. The ex vivo response was dominated by HLA-C-restricted CMV-specific TCR beta clonotypes.

From the reads, TCRdb called clonotypes with MiXCR, one entry per CDR3 protein. The profile shows 250,000 to 400,000 distinct CDR3 sequences, approximately 25% of them singletons. In germline, CDR1 is SGHVS, CDR2 FNYEAQ. The CDR3 covers 14 residues. The J segment lost 6 bases and the V segment lost 5 bases, leaving 5 bases of the junction unmatched. Remarks on this clonotype: What it recognizes is unknown.

The V gene is TRBV7-6, the J gene TRBJ2-7; 12 positions match TRBD1. Sequencing used cultured PBMCs, obtained from culture after CMV antigen stimulation. The clonotype was recovered from a human donor in good health (CMV status not recorded). Some clones in this sample may be carry-over from other donors' samples. CDR3 sequence reads: CASSARDRGLEQYF. CDR3 DNA: TGTGCCAGCAGCGCCCGGGACAGGGGGCTCGAGCAGTACTTC.